Listed below are T cell receptor beta chains from one sample, sequenced in a study of naive and memory T cell subsets. One entry per CDR3 protein, called by TCRdb with MiXCR from the UMI-ligation and nested PCR reads. The data show approximately 21,000 distinct CDR3 sequences, 4.5% to 7% seen once. Sequenced here: skin, sampled from a tuberculin skin test site. These receptors were obtained from an adult in good health. Each CDR3 is given with its conserved first and last residue. The order of the fields is D gene, clone size, V gene, J gene, CDR3 protein, CDR3 DNA. A D gene is named only where the DNA matches it firmly. Part of the rows lack a size; the others show once, few, many or a class for expanded clones.

NA	many	TRBV3-1	TRBJ1-1	CASSYQGQTEAFF	TGTGCCAGCAGCTACCAGGGGCAAACTGAAGCTTTCTTT
TRBD1	medium-sized	TRBV20-1	TRBJ2-1	CSARPIGQARGNEQFF	TGCAGTGCTAGACCTATCGGACAGGCGAGGGGCAATGAGCAGTTCTTC
NA	few	TRBV27	TRBJ2-7	CASRDSISGSYEQYF	TGTGCCAGCAGGGATTCTATATCGGGCTCCTACGAGCAGTACTTC
NA	many	TRBV9	TRBJ2-4	CASSPGNREDIQYF	TGTGCCAGCAGCCCCGGGAACAGGGAAGACATTCAGTACTTC
TRBD2	NA	TRBV24-1	TRBJ2-7	CATSDPAGPSGEQYF	TGTGCCACCAGTGATCCCGCTGGGCCTAGCGGCGAGCAGTACTTC
NA	many	TRBV6-5	TRBJ2-6	CASSYLRSIPSGANVLTF	TGTGCCAGCAGTTACTTACGGAGTATTCCCTCTGGGGCCAACGTCCTGACTTTC
NA	NA	TRBV6-1	TRBJ1-1	CASTFSTEAFF	TGTGCCAGTACGTTTAGCACTGAAGCTTTCTTT
TRBD2	few	TRBV7-3	TRBJ2-1	CASSPLAGPYNEQFF	TGTGCCAGCAGCCCATTAGCGGGGCCCTACAATGAGCAGTTCTTC
NA	few	TRBV7-2	TRBJ2-3	CASSRFQGTDTQYF	TGTGCCAGCAGCCGATTCCAGGGCACAGATACGCAGTATTTT
NA	many	TRBV9	TRBJ2-1	CASSARQAPYNEQFF	TGTGCCAGCAGCGCCAGACAGGCCCCCTACAATGAGCAGTTCTTC
NA	many	TRBV21-1	TRBJ1-2	CASSKVGEWKGRRTSDYTF	TGTGCCAGCAGCAAAGTTGGGGAATGGAAGGGGCGGAGGACATCAGACTACACCTTC
TRBD1	NA	TRBV5-4	TRBJ2-7	CASSLGGQTLSYEQYF	TGTGCCAGCAGCTTGGGGGGACAGACCCTTTCCTACGAGCAGTACTTC
TRBD2	many	TRBV5-6	TRBJ2-1	CASSPLTSGEYNEQFF	TGTGCCAGCAGCCCCTTAACTAGCGGGGAATACAATGAGCAGTTCTTC
NA	medium-sized	TRBV5-6	TRBJ1-1	CASSSFVEGLNTEAFF	TGTGCCAGCAGCTCCTTTGTTGAGGGACTGAACACTGAAGCTTTCTTT
TRBD2	few	TRBV19	TRBJ2-1	CASSTGTSGRLKYGDEQFF	TGTGCCAGTAGTACCGGGACTAGCGGGAGACTTAAGTATGGGGATGAGCAGTTCTTC
NA	few	TRBV7-2	TRBJ2-3	CASSFSPAILSSTDTQYF	TGTGCCAGCAGCTTCAGCCCCGCAATTCTATCTAGCACAGATACGCAGTATTTT
NA	medium-sized	TRBV4-3	TRBJ2-1	CASSPRGNNEQFF	TGCGCCAGCAGCCCCCGGGGGAACAATGAGCAGTTCTTC
TRBD1	NA	TRBV2	TRBJ2-7	CASREGQTVGEQYF	TGTGCCAGCAGAGAGGGACAGACGGTCGGCGAGCAGTACTTC
TRBD2	many	TRBV7-3	TRBJ2-7	CASSPSGSGVHKQYF	TGTGCCAGCAGCCCCTCGGGTAGCGGGGTCCACAAGCAGTACTTC
NA	many	TRBV29-1	TRBJ1-2	CSVGTRANYGYTF	TGCAGCGTTGGAACGAGGGCTAACTATGGCTACACCTTC
TRBD2	many	TRBV2	TRBJ2-7	CASRRGVGLAGGTVYEQYF	TGTGCCAGCAGGAGGGGAGTGGGACTAGCGGGAGGAACTGTCTACGAGCAGTACTTC
TRBD1	many	TRBV29-1	TRBJ1-1	CSAGQGLNTEAFF	TGCAGCGCAGGACAGGGCCTTAACACTGAAGCTTTCTTT
NA	many	TRBV14	TRBJ2-7	CASSLDHYEQYF	TGTGCCAGCAGCCTGGACCACTACGAGCAGTACTTC
TRBD2	many	TRBV25-1	TRBJ2-1	CASSLRGGWNEQFF	TGTGCCAGCAGTCTGAGGGGAGGGTGGAATGAGCAGTTCTTC
NA	many	TRBV6-2/TRBV6-3	TRBJ2-7	CASSYSERVLRFKQGGF	TGTGCCAGCAGTTATTCGGAACGGGTACTACGGTTTAAACAGGGCGGCTTC
NA	few	TRBV6-6	TRBJ1-1	CASSYDLRRLITPYF	TGTGCCAGCAGTTATGACCTCCGACGCCTTATTACACCCTACTTT
TRBD2	many	TRBV4-3	TRBJ2-1	CASSQGTTGTSGSNEQFF	TGCGCCAGCAGCCAAGGCACAACCGGGACTAGTGGTAGTAATGAGCAGTTCTTC
NA	NA	TRBV9	TRBJ2-1	CASSEGTVSYNEQFF	TGTGCCAGCAGCGAGGGGACTGTTTCCTACAATGAGCAGTTCTTC
NA	many	TRBV5-1	TRBJ2-1	CASSPLQGRLHEQFF	TGCGCCAGCAGCCCGCTCCAGGGAAGATTGCATGAGCAGTTCTTC
NA	medium-sized	TRBV12-3/TRBV12-4	TRBJ2-5	CASSQFTEETQYF	TGTGCCAGCAGCCAGTTTACAGAAGAGACCCAGTACTTC
NA	many	TRBV20-1	TRBJ2-1	CSANYNEQFF	TGCAGTGCTAATTACAATGAGCAGTTCTTC
NA	NA	TRBV28	TRBJ2-4	CASSYFYRGTKNIQYF	TGTGCCAGCAGTTATTTTTATAGGGGAACCAAAAACATTCAGTACTTC
NA	many	TRBV12-3/TRBV12-4	TRBJ2-3	CASSFLEGDTQYF	TGTGCCAGCAGTTTCCTAGAGGGAGATACGCAGTATTTT
NA	many	TRBV9	TRBJ1-3	CASSVGGAGNTIYF	TGTGCCAGCAGCGTAGGGGGGGCTGGAAACACCATATATTTT
NA	many	TRBV9	TRBJ2-2	CASSLNTGELFF	TGTGCCAGCAGCTTAAACACCGGGGAGCTGTTTTTT
NA	many	TRBV12-3/TRBV12-4	TRBJ2-3	CASKTAGTDTQYF	TGTGCCAGCAAGACGGCCGGCACAGATACGCAGTATTTT
NA	many	TRBV9	TRBJ2-7	CASSVGGRSAYEQYF	TGTGCCAGCAGCGTAGGTGGCAGGTCGGCGTACGAGCAGTACTTC
TRBD2	few	TRBV11-1	TRBJ2-1	CASSLAAGVYNEQFF	TGTGCCAGCAGCTTAGCAGCGGGAGTCTACAATGAGCAGTTCTTC
NA	many	TRBV7-9	TRBJ2-7	CASSLDVARTYEQYF	TGTGCCAGCAGCTTAGACGTAGCGAGGACCTACGAGCAGTACTTC
TRBD2	many	TRBV7-3	TRBJ2-1	CASSPIAGSYNEQFF	TGTGCCAGCAGCCCTATAGCGGGATCTTACAATGAGCAGTTCTTC
TRBD1	many	TRBV6-2/TRBV6-3	TRBJ2-1	CASSYSRERGHRNEQFF	TGTGCCAGCAGTTACTCGAGGGAGAGGGGGCATCGGAATGAGCAGTTCTTC
TRBD1	many	TRBV10-3	TRBJ1-5	CAISRTGLSNQPQHF	TGTGCCATCAGTCGGACAGGGCTGAGCAATCAGCCCCAGCATTTT
NA	NA	TRBV5-8	TRBJ1-6	CASSLGQGYRSPLHF	TGTGCCAGCAGCTTGGGTCAGGGTTACCGTTCACCCCTCCACTTT
NA	few	TRBV19	TRBJ1-1	CASSTGHLNTEAFF	TGTGCCAGTAGTACGGGACATCTGAACACTGAAGCTTTCTTT
TRBD2	medium-sized	TRBV9	TRBJ2-1	CASSAIAGENNEQFF	TGTGCCAGCAGCGCGATAGCGGGAGAGAACAATGAGCAGTTCTTC
TRBD1	NA	TRBV4-2	TRBJ1-1	CASSQVGQGASQAFF	TGTGCCAGCAGCCAAGTTGGGCAGGGGGCGAGTCAAGCTTTCTTT
TRBD2	few	TRBV4-3	TRBJ2-1	CSSSPRASGILWNEQFF	TGCTCCAGCAGCCCCCGCGCTAGCGGGATCCTCTGGAATGAGCAGTTCTTC
NA	NA	TRBV20-1	TRBJ1-2	CSARDTKNYGDTF	TGCAGTGCTAGAGACACCAAAAACTATGGCGACACCTTC
NA	NA	TRBV12-3/TRBV12-4	TRBJ2-3	CASSLPQGWADTQYF	TGTGCCAGCAGTCTTCCGCAGGGGTGGGCAGATACGCAGTATTTT
NA	many	TRBV7-3	TRBJ2-1	CASSPWDGDNEQFF	TGTGCCAGCAGCCCTTGGGACGGAGACAATGAGCAGTTCTTC
NA	many	TRBV20-1	TRBJ2-7	CSAGSYEQYF	TGCAGTGCTGGCTCCTACGAGCAGTACTTC
TRBD1	medium-sized	TRBV5-6	TRBJ2-1	CASSLARTGTTGNEQFF	TGTGCCAGCAGCTTGGCCAGGACAGGGACGACCGGCAATGAGCAGTTCTTC
TRBD1	many	TRBV24-1	TRBJ2-1	CATSETGVVGNEQFF	TGTGCCACCAGTGAAACAGGGGTGGTTGGCAATGAGCAGTTCTTC
TRBD2	many	TRBV4-3	TRBJ2-7	CASSQGLAGETYEQYF	TGCGCCAGCAGCCAAGGGCTAGCGGGAGAAACCTACGAGCAGTACTTC
TRBD2	many	TRBV6-6	TRBJ2-1	CASSYGTSVYEQFF	TGTGCCAGCAGTTACGGGACTAGTGTATATGAGCAGTTCTTC
TRBD2	few	TRBV28	TRBJ2-1	CASSSQGLGGYNEQFF	TGTGCCAGCAGTTCTCAGGGACTAGGGGGCTACAATGAGCAGTTCTTC
NA	medium-sized	TRBV29-1	TRBJ2-5	CSVEVSQGGTQYF	TGCAGCGTTGAAGTTTCTCAAGGAGGGACCCAGTACTTC